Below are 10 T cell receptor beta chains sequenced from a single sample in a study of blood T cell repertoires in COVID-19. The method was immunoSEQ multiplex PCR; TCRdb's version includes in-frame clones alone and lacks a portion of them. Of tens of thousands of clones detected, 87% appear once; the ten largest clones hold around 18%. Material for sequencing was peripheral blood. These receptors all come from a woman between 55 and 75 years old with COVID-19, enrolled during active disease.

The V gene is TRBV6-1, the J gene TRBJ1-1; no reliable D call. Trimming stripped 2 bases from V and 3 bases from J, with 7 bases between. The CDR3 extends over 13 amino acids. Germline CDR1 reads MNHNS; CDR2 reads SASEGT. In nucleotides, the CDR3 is TGTGCCAGCAGTGAACCCCATTACACTGAAGCTTTCTTT. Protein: CASSEPHYTEAFF.

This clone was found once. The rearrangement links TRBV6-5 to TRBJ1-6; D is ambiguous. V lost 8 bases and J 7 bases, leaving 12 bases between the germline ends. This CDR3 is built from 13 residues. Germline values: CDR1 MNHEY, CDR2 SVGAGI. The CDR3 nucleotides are TGTGCCAGCCACCAGGTCTCAAATTCACCCCTCCACTTT. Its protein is CASHQVSNSPLHF.

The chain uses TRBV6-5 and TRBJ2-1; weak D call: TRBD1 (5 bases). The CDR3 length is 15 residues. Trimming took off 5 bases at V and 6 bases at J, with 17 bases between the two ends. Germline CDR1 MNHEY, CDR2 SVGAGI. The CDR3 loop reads CASSTRQIPSNEQFF. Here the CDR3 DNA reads TGTGCCAGCAGTACCCGACAGATTCCGAGCAATGAGCAGTTCTTC.

The CDR3 region has the DNA TGCGCCAGCAGCCAGCGGTCGGGGTACCAAGAGACCCAGTACTTC. Translated: CASSQRSGYQETQYF. V gene TRBV4-3 combines with J gene TRBJ2-5; D is possibly TRBD2 (5 bases). The germline gives CDR1 LGHNA, CDR2 YSLEER. This CDR3 comprises 15 residues. The V end lost 3 bases, the J end lost 0 bases, and 11 bases lay between the germline ends.

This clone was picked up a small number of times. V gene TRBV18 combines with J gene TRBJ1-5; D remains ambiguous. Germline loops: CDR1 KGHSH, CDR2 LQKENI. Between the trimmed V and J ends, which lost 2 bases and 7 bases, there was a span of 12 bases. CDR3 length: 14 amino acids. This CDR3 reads CASSPKTVSQPQHF. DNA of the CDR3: TGTGCCAGCTCACCAAAAACAGTATCCCAGCCCCAGCATTTT.

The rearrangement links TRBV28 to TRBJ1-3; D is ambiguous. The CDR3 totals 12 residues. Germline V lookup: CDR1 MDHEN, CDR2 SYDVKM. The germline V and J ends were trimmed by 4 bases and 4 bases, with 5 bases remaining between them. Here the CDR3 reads CASSSGGNTIYF. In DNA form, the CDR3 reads TGTGCCAGCAGTTCCGGGGGAAACACCATATATTTT.

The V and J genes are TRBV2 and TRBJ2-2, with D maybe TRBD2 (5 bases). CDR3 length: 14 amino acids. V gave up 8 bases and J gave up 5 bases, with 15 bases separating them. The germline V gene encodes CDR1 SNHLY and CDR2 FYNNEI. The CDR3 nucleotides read TGTGCCAGCCTCCCGGACGCGGGTACCGGGGAGCTGTTTTTT. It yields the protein CASLPDAGTGELFF.

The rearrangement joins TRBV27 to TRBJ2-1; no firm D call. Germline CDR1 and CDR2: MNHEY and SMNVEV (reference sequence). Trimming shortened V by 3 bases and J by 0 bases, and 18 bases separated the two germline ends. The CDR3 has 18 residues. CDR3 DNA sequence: TGTGCCAGCAGTTTGTCTCCTCCCGACCACTACTCCTACAATGAGCAGTTCTTC. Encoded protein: CASSLSPPDHYSYNEQFF.

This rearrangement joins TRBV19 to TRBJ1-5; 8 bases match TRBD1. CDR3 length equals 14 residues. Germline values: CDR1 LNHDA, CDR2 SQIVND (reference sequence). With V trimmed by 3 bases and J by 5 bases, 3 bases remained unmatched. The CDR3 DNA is TGTGCCAGTAGTATCGGACAGGGAGATCAGCCCCAGCATTTT. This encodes CASSIGQGDQPQHF.

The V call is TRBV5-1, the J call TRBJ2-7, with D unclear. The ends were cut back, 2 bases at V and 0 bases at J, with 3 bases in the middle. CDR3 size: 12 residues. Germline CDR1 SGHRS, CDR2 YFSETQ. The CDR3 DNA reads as TGCGCCAGCAGCTTCAGCTCCTACGAGCAGTACTTC. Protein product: CASSFSSYEQYF.